Included here is one T cell receptor beta chain sequence, with context. The antigen remains unidentified. A read error may explain this, as a much larger clone is one base away. An absence of ophthalmopathy progression within 18 months meant stable Graves' hyperthyroidism. This sample was included in a study of T cells in Graves' hyperthyroidism and ophthalmopathy. Study-wide background: Initial diagnosis, before any treatment, was when peripheral blood was collected.

TCR beta CDR3 sequences were amplified from RNA transcripts. The TCR CDR3 was amplified in a first-round RT-PCR using the HTBI primer set. TCRdb used MiXCR to reprocess the multiplex PCR reads, holding one entry per CDR3 protein. The sample carries hundreds of thousands of distinct CDR3 sequences, about a sixth recorded once. Study-wide results and caveats: Median prediction lead before ophthalmopathy onset was about 6.3 months with the model. Most thyroid clonotypes with frequency above 0.001 were detected in blood.

Per the germline V gene, CDR1 is DFQATT and CDR2 is SNEGSKA (reference sequence). The length of the CDR3 is 13 residues. The material sequenced was blood. The sequence was obtained from a woman aged 18 to 35 with Graves' hyperthyroidism. The chain uses TRBV20-1 and TRBJ1-2; 7 bases fit TRBD1. This CDR3 is CSAYAGTAGGYSF. CDR3 bases: TGCAGTGCGTACGCCGGGACAGCTGGTGGCTACTCCTTC.